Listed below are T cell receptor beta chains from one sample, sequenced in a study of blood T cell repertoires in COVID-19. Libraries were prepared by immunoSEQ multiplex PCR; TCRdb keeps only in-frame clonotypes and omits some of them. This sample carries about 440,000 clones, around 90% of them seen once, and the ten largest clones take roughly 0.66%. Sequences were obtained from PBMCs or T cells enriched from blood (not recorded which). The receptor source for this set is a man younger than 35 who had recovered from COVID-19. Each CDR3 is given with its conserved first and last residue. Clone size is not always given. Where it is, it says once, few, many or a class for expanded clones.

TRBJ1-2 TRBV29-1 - CSVFGQDGYTF
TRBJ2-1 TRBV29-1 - CSVEDSGGFFSYNEQFF
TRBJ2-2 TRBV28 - CASSPSNTGELFF
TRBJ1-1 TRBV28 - CASSTGTGTEAFF
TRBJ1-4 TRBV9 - CASSETQGKTNEKLFF
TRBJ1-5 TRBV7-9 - CASSPGTGGTEPQHF
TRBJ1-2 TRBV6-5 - CASSPRDRATYGYTF
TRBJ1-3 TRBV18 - CASSRQVENTIYF
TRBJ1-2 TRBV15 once CATSPRRREGYTF
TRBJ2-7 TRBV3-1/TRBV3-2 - CASSQDATAYEQYF
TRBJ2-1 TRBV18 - CASSPGQVTYNEQFF
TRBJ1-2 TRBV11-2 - CASSLGREYGYTF
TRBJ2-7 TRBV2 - CASSGSTYEQYF
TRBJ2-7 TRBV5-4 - CASSRTGDYEQYF
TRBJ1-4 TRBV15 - CATSRLQGEILFF
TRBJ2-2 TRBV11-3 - CASSGGGRDTGELFF
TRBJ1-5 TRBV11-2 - CASSRLGGRNQPQHF
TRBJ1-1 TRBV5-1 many CASRTGQANTEAFF
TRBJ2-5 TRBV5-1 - CASSRTGMRGETQYF
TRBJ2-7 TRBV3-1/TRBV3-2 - CASSQLAREQYF
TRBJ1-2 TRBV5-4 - CASSFRRDYGYTF
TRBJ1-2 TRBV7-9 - CASSLYRDRGYTF
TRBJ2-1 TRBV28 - CASSSLLAEYNEQFF
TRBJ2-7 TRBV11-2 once CASSLGLTGVVGYEQYF
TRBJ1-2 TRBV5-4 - CASSLGGYGYTF
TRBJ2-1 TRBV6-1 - CASSEWGESSYNEQFF
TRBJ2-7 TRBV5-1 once CASSPTTGGYTYEQYF
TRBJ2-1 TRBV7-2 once CASSRANPSGKQFF
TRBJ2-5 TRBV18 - CASSLMMGTAQETQYF
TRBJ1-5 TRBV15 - CATSRAGTGIQPQHF
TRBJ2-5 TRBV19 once CASRNSETQYF
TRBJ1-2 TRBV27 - CASSLFGGNRGNGYTF
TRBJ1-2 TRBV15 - CATLLSPGSVGYTF
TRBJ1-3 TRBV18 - CASSLWGVPPTDNWNTIYF
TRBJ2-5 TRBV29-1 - CSVAPSRGSETQYF
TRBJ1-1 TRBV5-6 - CASSRPTQGRGNTEAFF
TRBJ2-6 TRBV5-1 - CASSHGYSGANVLTF
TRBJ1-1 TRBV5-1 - CASSPTGGHTEAFF
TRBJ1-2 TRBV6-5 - CASRPGLGYTF
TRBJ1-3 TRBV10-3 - CAISGLNTIYF
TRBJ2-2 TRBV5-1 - CASSLMGQGTGELFF
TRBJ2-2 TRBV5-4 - CASSLGDTGELFF
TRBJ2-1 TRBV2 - CASRGTNRSYNEQFF
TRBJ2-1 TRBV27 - CASSLSGLAGYNEQFF
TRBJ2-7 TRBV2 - CASNQGAYEQYF
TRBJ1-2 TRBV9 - CASSPGQGINYGYTF
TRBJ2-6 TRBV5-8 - CASSLGLSGANVLTF
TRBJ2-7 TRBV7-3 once CASSLGQALTYEQYF
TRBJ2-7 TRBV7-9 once CASSLVSRVGTGKSHEQYF
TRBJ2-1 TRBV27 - CASSVRGPPNEQFF
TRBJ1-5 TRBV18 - CASSPVPATGNQPQHF
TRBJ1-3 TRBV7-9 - CASSPSLITSGNTIYF
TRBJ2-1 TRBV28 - CASSLVNEQFF
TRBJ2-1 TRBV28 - CASSSSGTGRNEQFF
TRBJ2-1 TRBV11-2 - CASSKGGGQGRGEQFF
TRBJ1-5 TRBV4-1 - CASSQVTAGLQPQHF
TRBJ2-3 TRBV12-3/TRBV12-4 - CASSLSTTDTQYF
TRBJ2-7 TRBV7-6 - CASSFSGGAEDEQYF